One and the same sample provided the 7 T cell receptor beta chains below, sequenced in a study of cytomegalovirus exposure and HLA in healthy donors. The PCR used 60 Vbeta and 13 Jbeta primers. Some clones are missing from TCRdb's copy, which holds only in-frame ones; the method was immunoSEQ multiplex PCR. Among roughly 100,000 clones listed, about 72% were seen once. Sequenced material: PBMCs. The receptors stem from a woman in her sixties or seventies in good health and CMV-seropositive.

The J gene is TRBJ2-3, the V gene TRBV30, with no clear D. Germline V CDR1 and CDR2: GTSNPN, SVGIG (reference sequence). V dropped 2 bases and J dropped 2 bases, with 8 bases sitting between them. This CDR3 region has 13 residues. The CDR3 coding sequence is TGTGCCTGGAGTCCCGGGTTCACAGATACGCAGTATTTT. As protein: CAWSPGFTDTQYF.

About this clone: The same CDR3 arises from other DNA sequences in this sample as well. The V call is TRBV27, the J call TRBJ2-7; D is perhaps TRBD1 (6 bases). Trimming took 4 bases from V and 0 from J, leaving 19 bases between them. Germline V gene data show CDR1 as MNHEY and CDR2 as SMNVEV (reference sequence). This CDR3 has 17 residues. CDR3 amino acids: CASSSNNRGHYSYEQYF. The DNA for the CDR3 is TGTGCCAGCAGTTCCAACAACCGGGGACACTACTCCTACGAGCAGTACTTC.

The chain uses TRBV5-6 and TRBJ1-1; the D gene is possibly TRBD1 (5 bases). The CDR3 runs to 14 residues. Per the germline V gene, CDR1 is SGHDT and CDR2 is YYEEEE. Trimming stripped 2 bases from V and 0 bases from J, with 8 bases between. CDR3 sequence: CASSLGELNTEAFF. CDR3 bases: TGTGCCAGCAGCTTAGGGGAACTGAACACTGAAGCTTTCTTT.

The J gene is TRBJ2-5, the V gene TRBV19; 8 positions agree with TRBD2. CDR3 length: 15 amino acids. Germline CDR1 and CDR2: LNHDA and SQIVND (reference sequence). With V trimmed by 5 bases and J by 2 bases, 7 bases remained unmatched. DNA for the CDR3: TGTGCCAGTAGTCTCGTAACGGGAGGGCAAGAGACCCAGTACTTC. Its translation is CASSLVTGGQETQYF.

The chain carries TRBV13 and TRBJ2-7, with a possible D match to TRBD1 (5 bases). Looked up from germline, CDR1 is PRHDT and CDR2 is FYEKMQ (reference sequence). V lost 9 bases to trimming and J lost 6 bases, with 12 bases between them. This CDR3 has 11 amino acids. CDR3 in DNA: TGTGCCAGTAGGGGTCTCGGCGAGCAGTACTTC. It translates to CASRGLGEQYF.

The table lists this clone with a few counts. The genes are TRBV6-6 and TRBJ1-5; no clear D. There are 16 residues in the CDR3. Trimming stripped 4 bases from V and 3 bases from J, with 16 bases between. The V gene's germline CDR1 is MNHNY and CDR2 SVGAGI (reference sequence). This CDR3 is CASSSPSRLVNQPQHF. In nucleotides, the CDR3 is TGTGCCAGCAGTTCCCCCTCCAGGCTGGTCAATCAGCCCCAGCATTTT.

V and J are TRBV2 and TRBJ1-5; possible D gene TRBD1, 5 bases. CDR3 length: 14 residues. Germline CDR1 and CDR2: SNHLY and FYNNEI. Trimming took off 7 bases at V and 9 bases at J, with 19 bases between the two ends. CDR3: CASNPGSDSGPQHF. The CDR3 bases are TGTGCCAGCAATCCAGGGTCGGATTCTGGGCCCCAGCATTTT.